This T cell receptor beta chain was captured in a study of CD8+CD57+ T cells in acquired aplastic anemia. Genomic DNA, serving as template, underwent TCR beta VDJ and CDR3 profiling. TCRdb redid the calling of the reads with MiXCR, one entry per CDR3 protein. The profile shows about 160,000 distinct CDR3 sequences, 45% to 50% of them singletons. The germline V gene has CDR1 SGDLS and CDR2 YYNGEE. This CDR3 comprises 15 residues. This clonotype was counted once. This clone may be a read error of a much larger clone one base away. Patients included in sequencing had previously demonstrated CD8+CD57+ cell expansion by flow cytometry. All patients had severe acquired aplastic anemia.

The sequencing sample was made of sorted CD4+, CD8+, or CD8+CD57+ T cells (not recorded which) from PBMCs. V and J are TRBV9 and TRBJ1-1; the D gene is possibly TRBD1 (5 bases). This receptor was identified in a human donor with aplastic anemia. CDR3 coding DNA: TGTGCCAGCAGCGGACCAGGGCGTCCGAACACTGGAGCTTTCTTT. Its protein product is CASSGPGRPNTGAFF.